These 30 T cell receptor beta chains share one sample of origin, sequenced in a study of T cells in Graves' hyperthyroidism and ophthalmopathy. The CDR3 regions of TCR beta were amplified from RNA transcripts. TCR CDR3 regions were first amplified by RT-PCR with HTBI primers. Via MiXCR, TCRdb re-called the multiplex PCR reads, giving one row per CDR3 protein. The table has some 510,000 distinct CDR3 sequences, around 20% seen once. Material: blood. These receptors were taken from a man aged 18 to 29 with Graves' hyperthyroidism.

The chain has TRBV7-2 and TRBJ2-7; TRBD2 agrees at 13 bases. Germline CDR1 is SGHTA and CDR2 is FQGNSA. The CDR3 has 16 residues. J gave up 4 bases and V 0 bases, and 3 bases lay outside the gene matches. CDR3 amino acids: CASSLAGTSGMYEQYF. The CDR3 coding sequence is TGTGCCAGCAGCTTAGCCGGGACTAGCGGGATGTACGAGCAGTACTTC.

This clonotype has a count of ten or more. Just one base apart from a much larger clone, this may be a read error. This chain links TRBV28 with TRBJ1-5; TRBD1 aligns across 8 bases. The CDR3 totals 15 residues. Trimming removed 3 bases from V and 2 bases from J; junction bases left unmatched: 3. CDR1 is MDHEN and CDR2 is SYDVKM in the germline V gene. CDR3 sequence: CASSFDRGGNQPQHF. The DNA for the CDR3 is TGTGCCAGCAGTTTCGACAGGGGAGGCAATCAGCCCCAGCATTTT.

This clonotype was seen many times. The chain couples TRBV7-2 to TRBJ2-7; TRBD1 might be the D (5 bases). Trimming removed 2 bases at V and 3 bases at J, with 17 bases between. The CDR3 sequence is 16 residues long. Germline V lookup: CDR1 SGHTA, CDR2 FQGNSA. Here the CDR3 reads CASSLRFGPRVYEQYF. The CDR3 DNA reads TGTGCCAGCAGCTTACGGTTCGGGCCCAGGGTCTACGAGCAGTACTTC. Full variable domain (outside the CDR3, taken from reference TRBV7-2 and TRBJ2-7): GAGVSQSPSNKVTEKGKDVELRCDPISGHTALYWYRQSLGQGLEFLIYFQGNSAPDKSGLPSDRFSAERTGGSVSTLTIQRTQQEDSAVYLCASSLRFGPRVYEQYFGPGTRLTVT.

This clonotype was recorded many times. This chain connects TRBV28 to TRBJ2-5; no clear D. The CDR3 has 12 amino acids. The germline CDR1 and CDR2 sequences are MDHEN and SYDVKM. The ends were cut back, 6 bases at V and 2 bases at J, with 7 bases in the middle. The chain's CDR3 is CASRIGQETQYF. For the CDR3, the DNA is TGTGCCAGCAGAATAGGGCAAGAGACCCAGTACTTC.

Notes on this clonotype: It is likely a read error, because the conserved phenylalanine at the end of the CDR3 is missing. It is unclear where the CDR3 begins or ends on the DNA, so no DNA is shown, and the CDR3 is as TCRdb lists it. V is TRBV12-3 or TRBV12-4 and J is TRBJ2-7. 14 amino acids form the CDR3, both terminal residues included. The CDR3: CASSNINPFVEQCD.

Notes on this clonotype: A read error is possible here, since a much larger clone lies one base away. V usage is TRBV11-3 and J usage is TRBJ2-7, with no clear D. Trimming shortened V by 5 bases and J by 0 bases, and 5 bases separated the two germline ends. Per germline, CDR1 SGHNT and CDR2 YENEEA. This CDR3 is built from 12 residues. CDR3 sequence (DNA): TGTGCCAGCAGCCGAGCCTCCTACGAGCAGTACTTC. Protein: CASSRASYEQYF.

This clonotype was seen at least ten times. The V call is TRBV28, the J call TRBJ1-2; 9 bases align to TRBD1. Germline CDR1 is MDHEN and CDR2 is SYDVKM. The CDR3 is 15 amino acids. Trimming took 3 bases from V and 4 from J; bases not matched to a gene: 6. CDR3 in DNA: TGTGCCAGCAGTTTTGGACAGGGGACGGTCTATGGCTACACCTTC. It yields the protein CASSFGQGTVYGYTF.

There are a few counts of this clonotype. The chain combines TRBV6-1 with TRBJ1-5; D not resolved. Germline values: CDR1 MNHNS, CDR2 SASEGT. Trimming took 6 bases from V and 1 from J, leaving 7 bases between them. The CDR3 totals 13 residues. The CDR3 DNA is TGTGCCAGCAGAGACCAGAGCAATCAGCCCCAGCATTTT. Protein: CASRDQSNQPQHF.

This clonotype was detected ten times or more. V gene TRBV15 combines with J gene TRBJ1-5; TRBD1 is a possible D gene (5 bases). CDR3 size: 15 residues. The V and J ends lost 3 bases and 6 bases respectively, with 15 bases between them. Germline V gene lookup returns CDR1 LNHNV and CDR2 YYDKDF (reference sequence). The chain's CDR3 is CATSRDQGQGQPQHF. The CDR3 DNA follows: TGTGCCACCAGCAGGGACCAGGGTCAAGGTCAGCCCCAGCATTTT.

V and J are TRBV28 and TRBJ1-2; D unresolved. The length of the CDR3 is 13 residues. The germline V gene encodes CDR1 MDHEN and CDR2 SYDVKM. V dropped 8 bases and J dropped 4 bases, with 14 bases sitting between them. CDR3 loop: CASGETGSYGYTF. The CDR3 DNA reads TGTGCCAGCGGGGAAACTGGAAGCTATGGCTACACCTTC.

As DNA, the CDR3 is TGCAGTGCTGGACTGGGGAACACCGGGGAGCTGTTTTTT. Its translation is CSAGLGNTGELFF. The J gene is TRBJ2-2, the V gene TRBV20-1, with D possibly being TRBD2 (5 bases). With 5 bases removed from V and 1 base from J, the gap between germline ends came to 8 bases. The V gene's germline CDR1 is DFQATT and CDR2 SNEGSKA (reference sequence). The CDR3 totals 13 residues.

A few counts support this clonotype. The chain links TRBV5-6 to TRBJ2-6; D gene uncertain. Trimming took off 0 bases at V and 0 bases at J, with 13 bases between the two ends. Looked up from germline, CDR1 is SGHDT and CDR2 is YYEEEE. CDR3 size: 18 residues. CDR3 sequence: CASSLDPSDLSGANVLTF. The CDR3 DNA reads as TGTGCCAGCAGCTTGGACCCCTCGGACCTCTCTGGGGCCAACGTCCTGACTTTC.

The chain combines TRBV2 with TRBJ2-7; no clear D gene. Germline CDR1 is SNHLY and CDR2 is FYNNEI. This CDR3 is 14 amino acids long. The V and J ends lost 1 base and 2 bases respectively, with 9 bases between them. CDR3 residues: CASSEVLGTYEQYF. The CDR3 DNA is TGTGCCAGCAGTGAAGTGTTGGGGACCTACGAGCAGTACTTC.

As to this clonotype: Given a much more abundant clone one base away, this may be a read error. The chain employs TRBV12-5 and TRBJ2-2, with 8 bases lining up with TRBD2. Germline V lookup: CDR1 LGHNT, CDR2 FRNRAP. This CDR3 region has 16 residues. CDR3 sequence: CASGKTGTRNIGELFF. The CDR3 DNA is TGTGCTAGTGGTAAAACCGGGACTAGGAACATCGGGGAGCTGTTTTTT.

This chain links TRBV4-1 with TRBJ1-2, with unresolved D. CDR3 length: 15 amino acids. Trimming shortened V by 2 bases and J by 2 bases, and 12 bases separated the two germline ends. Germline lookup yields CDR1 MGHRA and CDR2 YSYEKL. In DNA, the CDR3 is TGCGCCAGCAGCCAATCGGGATTGGGGAACTATGGCTACACCTTC. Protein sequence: CASSQSGLGNYGYTF.

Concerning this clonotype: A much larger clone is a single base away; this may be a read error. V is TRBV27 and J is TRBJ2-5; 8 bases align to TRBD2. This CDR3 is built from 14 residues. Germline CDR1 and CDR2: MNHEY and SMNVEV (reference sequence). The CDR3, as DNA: TGTGCCAGCAGTTTAATTAGCGGGGAAGAGACCCGGTACTTC. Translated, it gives CASSLISGEETRYF.

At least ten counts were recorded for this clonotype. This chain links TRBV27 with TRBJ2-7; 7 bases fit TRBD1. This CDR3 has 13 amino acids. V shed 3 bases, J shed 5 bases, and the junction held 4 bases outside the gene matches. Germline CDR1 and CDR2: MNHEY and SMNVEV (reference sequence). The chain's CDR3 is CASSFVGGNEQYF. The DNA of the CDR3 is TGTGCCAGCAGTTTTGTAGGGGGCAACGAGCAGTACTTC.

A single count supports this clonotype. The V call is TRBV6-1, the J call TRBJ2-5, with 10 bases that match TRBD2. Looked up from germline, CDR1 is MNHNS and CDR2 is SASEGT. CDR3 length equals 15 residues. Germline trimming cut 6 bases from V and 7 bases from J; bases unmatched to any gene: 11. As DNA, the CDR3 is TGTGCCAGCAGACTACTAGCGGGGACTGAAAGGACCCAGTACTTC. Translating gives CASRLLAGTERTQYF.

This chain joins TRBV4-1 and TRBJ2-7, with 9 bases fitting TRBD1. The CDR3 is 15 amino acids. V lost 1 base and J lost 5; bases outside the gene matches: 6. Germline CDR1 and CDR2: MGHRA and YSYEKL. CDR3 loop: CASSQVWDRAHEQYF. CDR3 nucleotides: TGCGCCAGCAGCCAAGTGTGGGACAGGGCCCACGAGCAGTACTTC.

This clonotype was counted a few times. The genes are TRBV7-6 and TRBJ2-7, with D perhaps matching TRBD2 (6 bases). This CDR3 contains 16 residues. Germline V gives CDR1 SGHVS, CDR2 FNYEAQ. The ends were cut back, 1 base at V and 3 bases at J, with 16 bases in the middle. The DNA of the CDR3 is TGTGCCAGCAGCTTAGTTCCACCGGAGGGAGGCTACGAGCAGTACTTC. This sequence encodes CASSLVPPEGGYEQYF.

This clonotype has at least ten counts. For the CDR3, the DNA is TGTGCCAGCAGTTTCGACATTCGAAACGAGCAGTACTTC. Its protein product is CASSFDIRNEQYF. This rearrangement joins TRBV28 to TRBJ2-7; no definite D call. The germline V gene has CDR1 MDHEN and CDR2 SYDVKM. The CDR3 has 13 amino acids. V was clipped by 3 bases and J by 5 bases, with 11 bases between them.

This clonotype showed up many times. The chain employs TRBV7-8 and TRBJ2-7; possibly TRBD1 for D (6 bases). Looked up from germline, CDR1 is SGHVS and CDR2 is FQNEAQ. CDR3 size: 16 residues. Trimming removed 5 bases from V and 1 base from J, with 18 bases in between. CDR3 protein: CASSTDTGHSSYEQYF. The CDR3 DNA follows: TGTGCCAGCAGCACCGACACGGGACACTCGTCCTACGAGCAGTACTTC.

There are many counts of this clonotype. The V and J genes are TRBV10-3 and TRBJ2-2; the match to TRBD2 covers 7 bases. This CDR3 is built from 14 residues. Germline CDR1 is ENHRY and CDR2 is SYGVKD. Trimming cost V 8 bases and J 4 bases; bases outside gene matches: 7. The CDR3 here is CAIWAGVSTGELFF. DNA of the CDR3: TGTGCCATCTGGGCGGGGGTCAGCACCGGGGAGCTGTTTTTT.

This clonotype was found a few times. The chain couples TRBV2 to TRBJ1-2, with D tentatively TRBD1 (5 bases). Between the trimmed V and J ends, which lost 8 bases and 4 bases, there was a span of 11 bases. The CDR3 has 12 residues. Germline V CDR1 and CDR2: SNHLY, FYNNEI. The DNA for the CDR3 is TGTGCCAGCGAACGAACAGGCTATGGCTACACCTTC. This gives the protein CASERTGYGYTF.

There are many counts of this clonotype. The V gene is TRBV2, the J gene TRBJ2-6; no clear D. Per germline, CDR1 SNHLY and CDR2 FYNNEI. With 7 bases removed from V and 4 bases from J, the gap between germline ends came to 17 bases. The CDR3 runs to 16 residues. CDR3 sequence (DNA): TGTGCCAGCAAGCCAGGCCGATCTACCGGGGCCAACGTCCTGACTTTC. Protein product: CASKPGRSTGANVLTF.

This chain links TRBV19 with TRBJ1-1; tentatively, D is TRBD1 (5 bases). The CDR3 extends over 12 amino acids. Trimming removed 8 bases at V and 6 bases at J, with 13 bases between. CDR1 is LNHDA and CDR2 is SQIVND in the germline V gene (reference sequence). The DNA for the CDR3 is TGTGCCAGTTCCCGGTGGGGCCCTGAAGCTTTCTTT. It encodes CASSRWGPEAFF.

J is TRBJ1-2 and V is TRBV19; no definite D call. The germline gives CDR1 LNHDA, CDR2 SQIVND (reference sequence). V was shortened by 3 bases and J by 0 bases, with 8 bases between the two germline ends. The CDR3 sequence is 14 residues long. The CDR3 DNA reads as TGTGCCAGTAGTATCCAGATGACTAACTATGGCTACACCTTC. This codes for CASSIQMTNYGYTF. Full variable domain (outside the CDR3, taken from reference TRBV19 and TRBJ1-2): DGGITQSPKYLFRKEGQNVTLSCEQNLNHDAMYWYRQDPGQGLRLIYYSQIVNDFQKGDIAEGYSVSREKKESFPLTVTSAQKNPTAFYLCASSIQMTNYGYTFGSGTRLTVV.

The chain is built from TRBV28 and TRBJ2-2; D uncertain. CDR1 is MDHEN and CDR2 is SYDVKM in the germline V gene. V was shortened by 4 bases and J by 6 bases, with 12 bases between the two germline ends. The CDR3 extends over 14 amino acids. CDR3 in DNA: TGTGCCAGCAGTTACTCCGACCGGCCCGGGGAGCTGTTTTTT. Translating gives CASSYSDRPGELFF.

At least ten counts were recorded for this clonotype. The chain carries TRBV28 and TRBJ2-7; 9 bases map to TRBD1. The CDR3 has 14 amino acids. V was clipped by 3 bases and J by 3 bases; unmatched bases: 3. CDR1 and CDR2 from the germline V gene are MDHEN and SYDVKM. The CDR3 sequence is CASSFYRGLYEQYF. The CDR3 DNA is TGTGCCAGCAGTTTCTACAGGGGGCTCTACGAGCAGTACTTC.

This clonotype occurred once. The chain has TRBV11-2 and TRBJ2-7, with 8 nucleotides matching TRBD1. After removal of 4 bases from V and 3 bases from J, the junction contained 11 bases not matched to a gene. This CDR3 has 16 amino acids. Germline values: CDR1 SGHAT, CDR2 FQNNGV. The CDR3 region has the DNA TGTGCCAGCAGCTCATATTCCGGGACAGGCGACTACGAGCAGTACTTC. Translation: CASSSYSGTGDYEQYF. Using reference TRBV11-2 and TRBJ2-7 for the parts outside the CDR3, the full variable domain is EAGVAQSPRYKIIEKRQSVAFWCNPISGHATLYWYQQILGQGPKLLIQFQNNGVVDDSQLPKDRFSAERLKGVDSTLKIQPAKLEDSAVYLCASSSYSGTGDYEQYFGPGTRLTVT.